The 30 T cell receptor beta chains listed next were all sequenced from one sample in a study of T cells in Graves' hyperthyroidism and ophthalmopathy. TCR beta CDR3 regions were amplified from RNA transcripts. HTBI primers were the set used in a first-round RT-PCR of the TCR CDR3. Using its own MiXCR run on the multiplex PCR reads, TCRdb lists one record per CDR3 protein. The sample lists a few hundred thousand distinct CDR3 sequences, over 11% occurring once. Material for sequencing was blood. All receptors derive from a woman under 40 with Graves' hyperthyroidism that later progressed to Graves' ophthalmopathy.

The V and J genes are TRBV6-9 and TRBJ1-1; D is undetermined. Germline values: CDR1 MNHGY, CDR2 SVAAGI. The CDR3 is made up of 14 amino acids. The V gene lost 4 bases and the J gene lost 3 bases, with 12 bases spanning the gap. The CDR3 sequence is CASSSRTGYTEAFF. CDR3 nucleotides: TGTGCCAGCAGTTCCCGGACGGGGTACACTGAAGCTTTCTTT.

This clonotype was counted at least ten times. The genes are TRBV12-3 or TRBV12-4 and TRBJ2-3, with 13 bases aligning to TRBD2. The CDR3 has 16 amino acids. V was clipped by 6 bases and J by 2 bases; unmatched bases: 5. CDR3 sequence (DNA): TGTGCCAGCAGCTTGGGACTAGCGGGACTCACAGATACGCAGTATTTT. As protein: CASSLGLAGLTDTQYF.

This clonotype was picked up many times. V and J are TRBV28 and TRBJ2-7; 10 nucleotides line up with TRBD1. V lost 5 bases and J lost 5; bases outside the gene matches: 9. Germline CDR1 is MDHEN and CDR2 is SYDVKM. This CDR3 contains 15 residues. CDR3 loop: CASSGGGQGFHEQYF. The CDR3 nucleotides are TGTGCCAGCAGTGGTGGGGGACAGGGGTTCCACGAGCAGTACTTC.

Ten or more counts support this clonotype. This chain links TRBV20-1 with TRBJ2-2; D gene ambiguous. CDR3 length: 14 amino acids. Germline CDR1 reads DFQATT; CDR2 reads SNEGSKA (reference sequence). V was trimmed by 2 bases and J by 5 bases, leaving 12 bases between them. Here the CDR3 DNA reads TGCAGTGCTAGACTTCCCCTAGGGACCGGGGAGCTGTTTTTT. It codes for CSARLPLGTGELFF.

The chain recombines TRBV7-3 with TRBJ1-1; possible D gene TRBD1, 6 bases. Germline CDR1 reads SGHTA; CDR2 reads FQGTGA. This CDR3 is built from 15 residues. Trimming took 4 bases from V and 1 from J, leaving 13 bases between them. As DNA, the CDR3 is TGTGCCAGCAGCTCCACGGGACACCAGAACACTGAAGCTTTCTTT. Its protein product is CASSSTGHQNTEAFF.

The table lists this clonotype with a few counts. The chain links TRBV4-2 to TRBJ2-3; D not resolved. The V end was cut by 0 bases, the J end by 5 bases, with 9 bases between. Germline V gives CDR1 LGHNA, CDR2 YNFKEQ. The CDR3 is 14 residues long. CDR3 protein: CASSQDNNKDTQYF. CDR3 sequence (DNA): TGTGCCAGCAGCCAAGATAACAACAAAGATACGCAGTATTTT.

The sample holds many counts of this clonotype. The rearrangement uses TRBV28 and TRBJ1-5, with TRBD1 as a possible D gene (5 bases). The CDR3 sequence is 14 residues long. Germline loops: CDR1 MDHEN, CDR2 SYDVKM. The V end was cut by 0 bases, the J end by 7 bases, with 10 bases between. CDR3 in amino acids: CASSLWGEGQPQHF. The CDR3 region has the DNA TGTGCCAGCAGTTTATGGGGGGAAGGACAGCCCCAGCATTTT.

This clonotype occurred many times. The V gene is TRBV19, the J gene TRBJ1-1; the D is unclear. This CDR3 is built from 13 residues. Germline values: CDR1 LNHDA, CDR2 SQIVND (reference sequence). V was shortened by 3 bases and J by 3 bases, with 8 bases between the two germline ends. CDR3 DNA: TGTGCCAGTAGTATGGGTCGAGACACTGAAGCTTTCTTT. Translated: CASSMGRDTEAFF. The full variable domain, in which reference TRBV19 and TRBJ1-1 provide the parts outside the CDR3, is DGGITQSPKYLFRKEGQNVTLSCEQNLNHDAMYWYRQDPGQGLRLIYYSQIVNDFQKGDIAEGYSVSREKKESFPLTVTSAQKNPTAFYLCASSMGRDTEAFFGQGTRLTVV.

This clonotype was counted only a few times. V is TRBV29-1 and J is TRBJ2-3, with 11 nucleotides matching TRBD1. V was clipped by 8 bases and J by 3 bases; unmatched bases: 10. The CDR3 runs to 15 residues. Per germline, CDR1 SQVTM and CDR2 ANQGSEA. CDR3 coding DNA: TGCAGCCACGGGGGGACAGGGGGGGGGACAGATACGCAGTATTTT. As protein: CSHGGTGGGTDTQYF.

Comment on this clonotype: The junction shows a germline mismatch at one end, possibly a read error. This chain joins TRBV18 and TRBJ2-7; TRBD2 is a possible D gene (5 bases). CDR3 length: 16 residues. Germline CDR1 and CDR2: KGHSH and LQKENI. The CDR3 nucleotides read TGTGCCAGCTCACCGCCTGGGCCTAGCCAGATCTACGAGCAGTCCTTC. Its protein is CASSPPGPSQIYEQSF.

This clonotype came up many times. The rearrangement uses TRBV6-2 or TRBV6-3 and TRBJ2-2; D not certain. CDR3 length: 15 amino acids. Trimming shortened V by 2 bases and J by 1 base, and 8 bases separated the two germline ends. Germline-derived CDR1 and CDR2 are MNHEY and SVGEGT. The CDR3 region is CASSYGGQNTGELFF. DNA of the CDR3: TGTGCCAGCAGTTACGGTGGGCAGAACACCGGGGAGCTGTTTTTT.

The chain links TRBV13 to TRBJ2-1; D remains unclear. Germline CDR1 PRHDT, CDR2 FYEKMQ (reference sequence). Trimming shortened V by 4 bases and J by 3 bases, and 16 bases separated the two germline ends. This CDR3 is built from 16 residues. For the CDR3, the DNA is TGTGCCAGCAGCTACAACCGGGCAGAGCTCTACAATGAGCAGTTCTTC. Amino acids: CASSYNRAELYNEQFF. Filled out from reference TRBV13 and TRBJ2-1, the complete variable domain reads AAGVIQSPRHLIKEKRETATLKCYPIPRHDTVYWYQQGPGQDPQFLISFYEKMQSDKGSIPDRFSAQQFSDYHSELNMSSLELGDSALYFCASSYNRAELYNEQFFGPGTRLTVL.

The chain couples TRBV30 to TRBJ1-5; 8 bases agree with TRBD1. The germline CDR1 and CDR2 sequences are GTSNPN and SVGIG (reference sequence). This CDR3 region has 15 residues. Unmatched junction bases numbered 7, after V lost 5 bases and J lost 1 base. Written as DNA, the CDR3 is TGTGCCTGGGACAGGGGATTCGAAAGCAATCAGCCCCAGCATTTT. Protein product: CAWDRGFESNQPQHF.

The table lists this clonotype with many counts. The chain recombines TRBV28 with TRBJ2-7; D is tentatively TRBD1 or TRBD2 (6 bases each). The CDR3 spans 16 residues. Trimming stripped 7 bases from V and 5 bases from J, with 24 bases between. Germline V lookup: CDR1 MDHEN, CDR2 SYDVKM. The CDR3 region has the DNA TGTGCCAGCACACACTCGGGGCTAGGGGGGTCGGACGAGCAGTACTTC. It yields the protein CASTHSGLGGSDEQYF.

A remark on this clonotype: One junction end does not reproduce the germline sequence, and a read error may be involved. The genes are TRBV7-3 and TRBJ1-3; D is unresolved. This CDR3 spans 12 amino acids. Germline V gene sequence: CDR1 SGHTA, CDR2 FQGTGA. The CDR3 loop reads CASKGSGNAIYF. The CDR3, as DNA: TGTGCCAGCAAGGGCTCTGGAAACGCCATATATTTT.

Concerning this clonotype: It may be a read error: a sequence one base away is much more abundant. This rearrangement joins TRBV12-3 or TRBV12-4 to TRBJ1-2; D gene unclear. This CDR3 contains 13 residues. CDR3 sequence reads: CAGSPTVLHGYTF. The CDR3 DNA sequence: TGTGCCGGCAGCCCTACAGTGTTGCACGGCTACACCTTC.

This clonotype was counted at least ten times. The genes are TRBV4-1 and TRBJ2-7, with D perhaps matching TRBD1 or TRBD2 (5 bases each). Germline V gene sequence: CDR1 MGHRA, CDR2 YSYEKL. The CDR3 extends over 15 amino acids. Deletions cut 5 bases from V and 3 bases from J, with 17 bases between. The CDR3 loop reads CASSRGTGGGYEQYF. CDR3 DNA: TGCGCCAGCAGCAGAGGGACCGGCGGTGGCTACGAGCAGTACTTC.

This clonotype has ten or more counts. The gene calls are TRBV7-2 and TRBJ1-6; TRBD1 is a possible D gene (6 bases). From germline, CDR1 is SGHTA and CDR2 FQGNSA. The V end lost 4 bases, the J end lost 7 bases, and 20 bases lay between the germline ends. The CDR3 sequence is 17 residues long. The CDR3 coding sequence is TGTGCCAGCAGCTCTAGGGGGGGGCAGGGATTGAATTCACCCCTCCACTTT. It is translated as CASSSRGGQGLNSPLHF.

This clonotype was found many times. This chain joins TRBV18 and TRBJ2-7; D possibly matches TRBD1 or TRBD2 (5 bases each). The CDR3 consists of 15 residues. V dropped 4 bases and J dropped 0 bases, with 13 bases sitting between them. From germline, CDR1 is KGHSH and CDR2 LQKENI. DNA for the CDR3: TGTGCCAGCTCACTATCTAGTGGGGGCTCCTACGAGCAGTACTTC. Its protein is CASSLSSGGSYEQYF.

This clonotype was picked up many times. Germline is not matched at one junction end, which may reflect a read error. The J gene is TRBJ2-3, the V gene TRBV5-1; D gene unclear. This CDR3 has 14 amino acids. Germline V gives CDR1 SGHRS, CDR2 YFSETQ. The CDR3 is CASSLGERTDTQYF. CDR3 sequence (DNA): TGTGCCAGCAGCCTCGGAGAACGCACAGATACGCAGTATTTT.

This clonotype was detected ten times or more. The chain recombines TRBV20-1 with TRBJ1-3; D gene uncertain. Germline lookup yields CDR1 DFQATT and CDR2 SNEGSKA (reference sequence). The germline V and J ends were trimmed by 1 base and 2 bases, with 21 bases remaining between them. The CDR3 runs 18 residues. The DNA of the CDR3 is TGCAGTGCTAGAGTTTCTGACGTGATGGGGAGAGCTGGAAACACCATATATTTT. It codes for CSARVSDVMGRAGNTIYF.

This clonotype was counted ten times or more. The V and J genes are TRBV20-1 and TRBJ2-7; D is possibly TRBD1 (6 bases). Looked up from germline, CDR1 is DFQATT and CDR2 is SNEGSKA (reference sequence). The V end lost 0 bases, the J end lost 0 bases, and 9 bases lay between the germline ends. CDR3 length: 14 amino acids. The CDR3 coding sequence is TGCAGTGCTAGAGATCTGGACAGCTCCTACGAGCAGTACTTC. Amino acids: CSARDLDSSYEQYF.

This clonotype was picked up many times. This chain connects TRBV7-2 to TRBJ2-3; 9 bases line up with TRBD2. This CDR3 spans 15 amino acids. Trimming removed 0 bases from V and 4 bases from J; junction bases left unmatched: 2. Germline CDR1 and CDR2: SGHTA and FQGNSA. DNA for the CDR3: TGTGCCAGCAGCTTAGCTAGGACTAGCGCAGATACGCAGTATTTT. Its protein is CASSLARTSADTQYF.

The sample holds many counts of this clonotype. The V gene is TRBV24-1, the J gene TRBJ2-5, with a weak D call TRBD1 (6 bases). V was clipped by 3 bases and J by 7 bases, with 20 bases between them. Germline CDR1 and CDR2: KGHDR and SFDVKD. The CDR3 contains 16 residues. CDR3 DNA sequence: TGTGCCACCAGTGATCCCGGTGAAGCAGGGGATTTGACCCAGTACTTC. Amino acid sequence: CATSDPGEAGDLTQYF.

The V and J genes are TRBV18 and TRBJ2-3; a possible D gene is TRBD2 (5 bases). The CDR3 extends over 14 amino acids. Germline V gives CDR1 KGHSH, CDR2 LQKENI. Between the trimmed V and J ends, which lost 3 bases and 6 bases, there was a span of 13 bases. CDR3 nucleotide sequence: TGTGCCAGCTCACCTCCCGAGGGTCGGGATACGCAGTATTTT. Translated, it gives CASSPPEGRDTQYF.

The V gene is TRBV20-1, the J gene TRBJ2-1, with TRBD1 as a possible D gene (6 bases). Germline CDR1 and CDR2: DFQATT and SNEGSKA (reference sequence). This CDR3 spans 15 amino acids. V was clipped by 1 base and J by 1 base, with 11 bases between them. The CDR3 protein is CSARVPGASYNEQFF. Here the CDR3 DNA reads TGCAGTGCTAGAGTGCCAGGGGCTTCCTACAATGAGCAGTTCTTC.

This clonotype came up many times. The chain carries TRBV12-3 or TRBV12-4 and TRBJ1-5; no clear D gene. The CDR3 length is 15 residues. The germline V and J ends were trimmed by 6 bases and 2 bases, with 14 bases remaining between them. This chain's CDR3 is CASRKSAPGNQPQHF. The DNA of the CDR3 is TGTGCCAGCAGGAAATCCGCCCCTGGCAATCAGCCCCAGCATTTT.

V gene TRBV27 combines with J gene TRBJ2-7; TRBD1 might be the D (6 bases). Germline CDR1 MNHEY, CDR2 SMNVEV (reference sequence). This CDR3 contains 14 residues. The germline V and J ends were trimmed by 3 bases and 0 bases, with 9 bases remaining between them. CDR3 in amino acids: CASSFVDSSYEQYF. DNA of the CDR3: TGTGCCAGCAGTTTCGTGGACAGCTCCTACGAGCAGTACTTC.

CDR3 sequence reads: CASSIGGTRYGYTF. In DNA form, the CDR3 reads TGTGCCAGTAGTATAGGTGGGACAAGGTATGGCTACACCTTC. The chain is built from TRBV19 and TRBJ1-2, with D tentatively TRBD1 (6 bases). This CDR3 spans 14 amino acids. The germline V gene encodes CDR1 LNHDA and CDR2 SQIVND (reference sequence). Trimming left V 1 base short and J 5 bases short, with 11 bases between.

In regard to this clonotype: Relative to the germline gene, one junction end is altered; a read error may explain this. The CDR3 region is CASSFGTGPGLPFSYNQQFF. As DNA, the CDR3 is TGTGCCAGCAGCTTCGGGACAGGACCGGGACTACCCTTCTCCTACAATCAGCAGTTCTTC. The rearrangement links TRBV7-2 to TRBJ2-1; TRBD1 is a possible D gene (8 bases). CDR3 length: 20 residues. CDR1 and CDR2 from the germline V gene are SGHTA and FQGNSA.